A selection of T cell receptor beta chains follows, all from one sample in a study of cytomegalovirus exposure and HLA in healthy donors. Repertoires were generated with immunoSEQ multiplex PCR, while TCRdb's copy carries only in-frame clones and drops some. The sample includes about 92,000 clones. The sample comprised PBMCs. These receptors all come from a man between 45 and 60 years old in good health and CMV-seropositive. Both conserved end residues are part of each CDR3. The D gene is left open where the match is weak.

cdr3_nt,cdr3_aa,v_call,d_call,j_call
TGTGCCAGCTCACAAGACAGGAGCTATGGCTACACCTTC,CASSQDRSYGYTF,TRBV18,.,TRBJ1-2
TGTGCCAGCAGCTTAGACAGGAACACTGAAGCTTTCTTT,CASSLDRNTEAFF,TRBV7-2,.,TRBJ1-1
TGCGCCAGCAGGCGTACAGGGGCCCCCGTGGACGAGCAGTACTTC,CASRRTGAPVDEQYF,TRBV5-1,TRBD1,TRBJ2-7
TGTGCCAGCAGCTTCCGACCAGGGTCTACTGGCTACACCTTC,CASSFRPGSTGYTF,TRBV11-3,.,TRBJ1-2
TGTGCCAGCAGTCTCGCGGGGGAGAGGTGGCCCCAGCATTTT,CASSLAGERWPQHF,TRBV4-2,.,TRBJ1-5
TGTGCCAGTAGTATCACGCGGGACAGGGTCGGTGAAAAACTGTTTTTT,CASSITRDRVGEKLFF,TRBV19,TRBD1,TRBJ1-4
TGTGCCAGCAGTCAGACTGAAGCTTTCTTT,CASSQTEAFF,TRBV6-6,.,TRBJ1-1
TGTGCTAGCAGCCCCGGGACTAGCGGGGGCAATGAGCAGTTCTTC,CASSPGTSGGNEQFF,TRBV7-7,TRBD2,TRBJ2-1
TGTGCCAGCAGTTACTCGAGCGGGTTGGGAGACACCATATATTTT,CASSYSSGLGDTIYF,TRBV6-6,.,TRBJ1-3
TGCAGCGTTGAATGGGGCACTGAGCAGTTCTTC,CSVEWGTEQFF,TRBV29-1,.,TRBJ2-1
TGTGCCAGCAGTACCGGGACAGGGAGACAGCCCCAGCATTTT,CASSTGTGRQPQHF,TRBV28,TRBD1,TRBJ1-5
TGTGCCAGCAGCTTGCAGTCCGGGATAAATCAGCCCCAGCATTTT,CASSLQSGINQPQHF,TRBV7-6,.,TRBJ1-5
TGTGCCAGCAGAGGGGACCAAGAGACCCAGTACTTC,CASRGDQETQYF,TRBV6-5,.,TRBJ2-5
TGTGCCAGCAGCTTCGGAGGACAGCCGTACACTGAAGCTTTCTTT,CASSFGGQPYTEAFF,TRBV11-3,.,TRBJ1-1
TGTGCCAGTAGGGGGACTAGCGACAATGAGCAGTTCTTC,CASRGTSDNEQFF,TRBV19,TRBD2,TRBJ2-1
TGTGCCAGCAGCTATATGGACAGGGGGGATGAAGCTTTCTTT,CASSYMDRGDEAFF,TRBV7-9,TRBD1,TRBJ1-1
TGTGCCACCAGACCAGAGACAGCTTATAATGAAAAACTGTTTTTT,CATRPETAYNEKLFF,TRBV15,.,TRBJ1-4
TGCGCCAGCAGCGGAGGGACTAGCGGACTTTACGAGCAGTACTTC,CASSGGTSGLYEQYF,TRBV5-1,TRBD2,TRBJ2-7
TGCGCCAGCAGCTTTTTTTCTAGCGGGAAGGGGGAGACCCAGTACTTC,CASSFFSSGKGETQYF,TRBV5-1,TRBD2,TRBJ2-5
TGTGCCAGCAGCTTGGGGGGGGACGCCCTGTATGGCTACACCTTC,CASSLGGDALYGYTF,TRBV5-4,.,TRBJ1-2
TGTGCCTGGAGTGCCCACGGGGCGGGGGGCGGATGGCAGTACTTC,CAWSAHGAGGGWQYF,TRBV30,TRBD2,TRBJ2-5
TGCAGCGTCCGGACAGGGCTGGAGACCCAGTACTTC,CSVRTGLETQYF,TRBV29-1,TRBD1,TRBJ2-5
TGTGCCAGCAGTTTTGTAGCGGGAGGCACCACAGATACGCAGTATTTT,CASSFVAGGTTDTQYF,TRBV27,TRBD2,TRBJ2-3
TGTGCCAGCAGCGGCGGCCTGGGTCGAGGGACAGATACGCAGTATTTT,CASSGGLGRGTDTQYF,TRBV9,.,TRBJ2-3
TGTGCCAGCAGCTTACCTAGCTCTGGAAACACCATATATTTT,CASSLPSSGNTIYF,TRBV7-2,.,TRBJ1-3
TGCGCCAGCAGCCAGTGGGCGGGACAGCTGAACACTGAAGCTTTCTTT,CASSQWAGQLNTEAFF,TRBV4-3,TRBD1,TRBJ1-1
TGTGCCACCAAAGTGGGCGACAGAGGTGAAAAACTGTTTTTT,CATKVGDRGEKLFF,TRBV15,.,TRBJ1-4
TGTGCCAGTATACTCGGGAACACTGAAGCTTTCTTT,CASILGNTEAFF,TRBV19,.,TRBJ1-1
TGTGCCTGGACCTTACGGGGGAGAATCACCGGGGAGCTGTTTTTT,CAWTLRGRITGELFF,TRBV30,.,TRBJ2-2
TGTGCCAGCTCCCCCGGGACAGGGTGGATGAACACTGAAGCTTTTTTT,CASSPGTGWMNTEAFF,TRBV18,TRBD1,TRBJ1-1
TGTGCCAGCAGCAGATTGAGGGTCTACAATGAGCAGTTCTTC,CASSRLRVYNEQFF,TRBV5-4,.,TRBJ2-1
TGTGCCTGGAGTATTAGCGAGGGCTACGAGCAGTACTTC,CAWSISEGYEQYF,TRBV30,.,TRBJ2-7
TGCGCCAGCAGCCGAGCGGGGGGTACAACTGGGATGAACACTGAAGCTTTCTTT,CASSRAGGTTGMNTEAFF,TRBV4-1,.,TRBJ1-1
TGTGCCAGCAGAGCGGGAGGCTCCTACAATGAGCAGTTCTTC,CASRAGGSYNEQFF,TRBV6-1,TRBD2,TRBJ2-1
TGTGCCATCAAGGACAGGGGGTTGAACACTGAAGCTTTCTTT,CAIKDRGLNTEAFF,TRBV10-3,TRBD1,TRBJ1-1
TGCAGTGCCCCGAGGGGGGGGACCCAGTACTTC,CSAPRGGTQYF,TRBV20-1,.,TRBJ2-5
TGCGCCAGCAGCATACTACTAGCGGCCGGGGAGCTGTTTTTT,CASSILLAAGELFF,TRBV5-1,TRBD2,TRBJ2-2
TGTGCCAGCAGCTTGGGACAGGGGGTAAGCACTGAAGCTTTCTTT,CASSLGQGVSTEAFF,TRBV6-5,TRBD1,TRBJ1-1
TGCGCCAGCAGCTCGGGACAGAACACTGAAGCTTTCTTT,CASSSGQNTEAFF,TRBV5-1,.,TRBJ1-1
TGTGCCAGCAGCTTAATGCGGGGGGGTAGGGAGCAGTTCTTC,CASSLMRGGREQFF,TRBV7-2,TRBD2,TRBJ2-1
TGTGCCTGGGCGAGAGGGGGAAATGAGCAGTTCTTC,CAWARGGNEQFF,TRBV30,.,TRBJ2-1
TGTGCCATCAGTCCGAGTCTGAATATTCCGGGACAGGGGACTTATAGGGGTACTGAAGCTTTCTTT,CAISPSLNIPGQGTYRGTEAFF,TRBV10-3,TRBD1,TRBJ1-1
TGTGCCAGCAGCTTACCGGGAGAGACCCAGTACTTC,CASSLPGETQYF,TRBV7-3,.,TRBJ2-5
TGTGCCAGCAGATCGAACTATGGCTACACCTTC,CASRSNYGYTF,TRBV28,.,TRBJ1-2
TGTGCCAGCAGCGGGGTAGGAACGGGAGGACCGGGCCACAATGAGCAGTTCTTC,CASSGVGTGGPGHNEQFF,TRBV7-9,TRBD2,TRBJ2-1
TGTGCCATCTCTAGGGGCACTGAAGCTTTCTTT,CAISRGTEAFF,TRBV10-3,.,TRBJ1-1